A single sample is the source of the 8 T cell receptor beta chains below, sequenced in a study of brain T cells in children with intractable seizures. Using immunoSEQ multiplex PCR, the repertoire was profiled, and TCRdb retains in-frame clones only, with some absent. The table shows roughly 110,000 clones, with under 95% occurring only once. The starting material was peripheral blood, obtained at surgery. All receptors come from a boy less than two years old with hemimegalencephaly and intractable seizures.

This CDR3 is CASSLAGKGNQPQHF. The CDR3 nucleotides are TGTGCCAGCAGCTTGGCAGGGAAGGGGAACCAGCCCCAGCATTTT. V usage is TRBV5-6 and J usage is TRBJ1-5; D may be TRBD1 (5 bases). V lost 0 bases to trimming and J lost 7 bases, with 14 bases between them. This CDR3 has 15 amino acids. Germline V gene sequence: CDR1 SGHDT, CDR2 YYEEEE.

V gene TRBV21-1 combines with J gene TRBJ1-5. TRBV21-1 is a known pseudogene. This CDR3 comprises 15 residues. CDR3 residues: CASSPSRVRNQPQHF. CDR3 coding DNA: TGTGCCAGCAGCCCCAGCCGAGTCCGCAATCAGCCCCAGCATTTT.

This clone was counted a single time. The rearrangement joins TRBV6-2 or TRBV6-3 to TRBJ2-7, with D unclear. The germline gives CDR1 MNHEY, CDR2 SVGEGT. Trimming took off 6 bases at V and 5 bases at J, with 14 bases between the two ends. The CDR3 is 13 amino acids. CDR3 bases: TGTGCCAGCAGCCTGGGATTTTTCAACGAGCAGTACTTC. Encoded protein: CASSLGFFNEQYF.

The CDR3 DNA sequence: TGTGCCAGCAGCCTAGGATATGAGGCATTGGCCAACGTCCTGACTTTC. This sequence encodes CASSLGYEALANVLTF. The chain is built from TRBV3-1 (or the pseudogene TRBV3-2) and TRBJ2-6; no definite D call. The V gene lost 4 bases and the J gene lost 6 bases, with 16 bases spanning the gap. CDR1 is LGHDT and CDR2 is YNNKEL in the germline V gene (reference sequence). The CDR3 has 16 residues.

V gene TRBV18 combines with J gene TRBJ1-5; D call uncertain. The CDR3 contains 15 residues. V gave up 2 bases and J gave up 0 bases, with 8 bases separating them. Germline-derived CDR1 and CDR2 are KGHSH and LQKENI. CDR3 bases: TGTGCCAGCTCACCAGGGAAAAATAGCAATCAGCCCCAGCATTTT. This translates into CASSPGKNSNQPQHF. The whole variable domain, filled in from reference TRBV18 and TRBJ1-5, reads NAGVMQNPRHLVRRRGQEARLRCSPMKGHSHVYWYRQLPEEGLKFMVYLQKENIIDESGMPKERFSAEFPKEGPSILRIQQVVRGDSAAYFCASSPGKNSNQPQHFGDGTRLSIL.

The genes are TRBV7-9 and TRBJ1-4, with no clear D. Between the trimmed V and J ends, which lost 3 bases and 3 bases, there was a span of 2 bases. CDR1 SEHNR and CDR2 FQNEAQ come from the germline V gene (reference sequence). The CDR3 is 12 residues long. CDR3 residues: CASSFPNEKLFF. CDR3 nucleotide sequence: TGTGCCAGCAGCTTTCCTAATGAAAAACTGTTTTTT.

The chain joins TRBV15 to TRBJ2-3; D may be TRBD1 or TRBD2 (5 bases each). The CDR3 length is 16 residues. Germline CDR1 reads LNHNV; CDR2 reads YYDKDF (reference sequence). Trimming left V 5 bases short and J 8 bases short, with 23 bases between. CDR3 residues: CATSPLGQPGTGTQYF. The CDR3, as DNA: TGTGCCACCAGCCCGTTGGGCCAGCCCGGGACGGGTACGCAGTATTTT.

The chain uses TRBV7-3 and TRBJ1-4; D is unclear. The CDR3 length is 14 residues. V was cut by 5 bases and J by 8 bases, with 15 bases left in between. Germline V gene lookup returns CDR1 SGHTA and CDR2 FQGTGA. CDR3 residues: CASSPQAGGEKLFF. The CDR3 DNA reads as TGTGCCAGCAGCCCCCAGGCAGGAGGGGAAAAACTGTTTTTT.